Listed below are T cell receptor beta chains from one sample, sequenced in a study of blood T cell repertoires in COVID-19. Produced via immunoSEQ multiplex PCR; TCRdb's table is partial and in-frame only. The table has 75,000 or so clones, approximately 80% seen once. What was sequenced was peripheral blood. The receptors derive from a man between 60 and 70 years old with active or convalescent COVID-19. The CDR3 runs from the conserved cysteine through the conserved F or W. D genes are given only for firm matches. Clone size is shown for a subset of rows, as once, few, many or a class of expanded clone.

DNA,CDR3,D,size,J,V
TGTGCCAGCAGCTTAGCTCTAGCGGGGGGGGAGCAGTACTTC,CASSLALAGGEQYF,TRBD2,-,TRBJ2-7,TRBV7-2
TGCGCCAGCAGCGGGGCGGGGACAGGGCTTAATGAGCAGTTCTTC,CASSGAGTGLNEQFF,TRBD1,-,TRBJ2-1,TRBV5-1
TGTGCCAGCAGCCAAGCCCGGGGGGTGGCATACCCTGGGGCCAACGTCCTGACTTTC,CASSQARGVAYPGANVLTF,TRBD2,-,TRBJ2-6,TRBV14
TGTGCCAGTAGTATTTCGGGGGACGGTTATAATTCACCCCTCCACTTT,CASSISGDGYNSPLHF,-,-,TRBJ1-6,TRBV19
TGTGCCAGTAGTAAAACAGGGGTGAGCGACGAGCAGTACTTC,CASSKTGVSDEQYF,TRBD1,once,TRBJ2-7,TRBV19
TGTGCCAGCAGCGTAGTTGAAACTAGTTCAGATACGCAGTATTTT,CASSVVETSSDTQYF,-,-,TRBJ2-3,TRBV9
TGTGCCAGCAGCTTACCTAGCGGGGGGCCGGGAGAGACCCAGTACTTC,CASSLPSGGPGETQYF,TRBD2,-,TRBJ2-5,TRBV7-9
TGTGCCAGCACGTGGAGTGGACAGAGCTCCTATAATTCACCCCTCCACTTT,CASTWSGQSSYNSPLHF,-,-,TRBJ1-6,TRBV27
TGTGCCAGCAGTTTCTTAAGCAATCAGCCCCAGCATTTT,CASSFLSNQPQHF,-,-,TRBJ1-5,TRBV27
TGTGCCAGCAGTCAGGCATCTAACTATGGCTACACCTTC,CASSQASNYGYTF,-,-,TRBJ1-2,TRBV7-9
TGTGCCAGCAGTTTGAACAGGGGTAATGAAAAACTGTTTTTT,CASSLNRGNEKLFF,TRBD1,-,TRBJ1-4,TRBV27
TGTGCCAGCAGCCGGGAATGGAGGGATTCACCCCTCCACTTT,CASSREWRDSPLHF,-,once,TRBJ1-6,TRBV3-1/TRBV3-2
TGTGCCAGCGGGGCCCGACTTGCAACTAATGAAAAACTGTTTTTT,CASGARLATNEKLFF,-,many,TRBJ1-4,TRBV2
TGTGCCAGCAGTAGGGGGAGGGACTCCTACGAGCAGTACTTC,CASSRGRDSYEQYF,-,-,TRBJ2-7,TRBV28
TGTGCCAGCAGTGAAGGTGACAGGCGAGATACGCAGTATTTT,CASSEGDRRDTQYF,-,once,TRBJ2-3,TRBV6-1
TGTGCCAGCAGTAGGGGACTACCAAACAATGAGCAGTTCTTC,CASSRGLPNNEQFF,-,-,TRBJ2-1,TRBV21-1